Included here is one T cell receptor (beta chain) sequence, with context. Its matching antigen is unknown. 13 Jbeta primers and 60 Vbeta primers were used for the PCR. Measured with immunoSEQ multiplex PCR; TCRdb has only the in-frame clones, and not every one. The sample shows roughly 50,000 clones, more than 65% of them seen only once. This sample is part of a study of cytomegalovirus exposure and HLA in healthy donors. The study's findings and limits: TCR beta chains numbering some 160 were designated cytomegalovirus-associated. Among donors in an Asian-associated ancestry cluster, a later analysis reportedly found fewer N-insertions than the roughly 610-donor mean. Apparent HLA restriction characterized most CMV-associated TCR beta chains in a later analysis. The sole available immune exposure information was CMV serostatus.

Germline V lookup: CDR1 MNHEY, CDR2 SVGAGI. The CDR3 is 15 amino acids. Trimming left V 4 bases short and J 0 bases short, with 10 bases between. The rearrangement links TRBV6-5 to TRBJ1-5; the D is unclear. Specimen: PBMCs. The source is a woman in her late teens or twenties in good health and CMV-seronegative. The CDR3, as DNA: TGTGCCAGCAGTTCGACACCCCTTAGCAATCAGCCCCAGCATTTT. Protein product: CASSSTPLSNQPQHF.